This paragraph covers one T cell receptor beta chain sequence. Sequencing used immunoSEQ multiplex PCR; TCRdb keeps in-frame clones, though not all of them. This sample yields approximately 170,000 clones, of which 85% to 90% are seen a single time; roughly 6.9% belongs to the top ten. This sample was included in a study of T cell responses to AZD1222 COVID-19 vaccine. The germline gives CDR1 SGHRS, CDR2 YFSETQ. There are 13 residues in the CDR3. Unmatched junction bases numbered 2, after V lost 8 bases and J lost 0 bases. The sequence derives from an adult in good health. This rearrangement joins TRBV5-1 to TRBJ2-3; 8 nucleotides line up with TRBD1. This specimen consisted of peripheral blood, obtained on day 0 of AZD1222 vaccination. The CDR3 region has the DNA TGCGCCAGTGGACAGGGAAGCACAGATACGCAGTATTTT. It encodes CASGQGSTDTQYF.